This T cell receptor beta chain is drawn from a study of T-cell memory formation after mild COVID-19. Turning to the study itself: TCR clusters were mostly confined to one donor each.

This clonotype was counted at least ten times. Its antigen is undetermined. Losses at the gene ends were 5 bases for V and 8 bases for J; bases not matched to a gene: 10. The CDR3 sequence is 15 residues long. Germline V gives CDR1 LGHNA, CDR2 YSLEER. Study-level findings and limits: That cross-reactive memory joined was suggested by some responding clones appearing in pre-infection memory. Mainly CM and EM harbored the contracting CD4+ clones; mainly EMRA harbored the CD8+ ones.

Each CDR3 protein gets one entry after TCRdb re-called the 5' RACE reads with MiXCR. This table has 70,000 to 100,000 distinct CDR3 sequences, about 16% appearing once. The sequencing sample was made of PBMCs or a T cell subset sorted from them (not recorded which). This clonotype originated in a man aged 18 to 30 who had mild COVID-19 (a few samples of this study predate the infection). Cell type and time point are not known. V usage is TRBV4-3 and J usage is TRBJ2-4; TRBD1 matches 9 bases. Here the CDR3 reads CASSEAGTGPHIQYF. CDR3 bases: TGCGCCAGCAGCGAAGCGGGGACAGGGCCACACATTCAGTACTTC.